The T cell receptor (beta chain) described here comes from a study of T cell repertoires in cytomegalovirus infection. Study details: Based on public TCR beta signatures, there were indications of CMV infection and of a matching HLA type.

Study-level points and caveats: Predominance within the ex vivo response was attributable to HLA-C-restricted CMV-specific TCR beta clonotypes. Totalled public TCR beta family frequency picked out people who carried CMV plus the relevant HLA.

This clonotype has at least ten counts. The target antigen is unknown. The V gene's germline CDR1 is SGHTA and CDR2 FQGNSA. The CDR3 contains 14 residues. V was clipped by 5 bases and J by 3 bases, with 11 bases between them. MiXCR, run by TCRdb on the reads, gives a single entry per CDR3 protein. The sample carries approximately 320,000 distinct CDR3 sequences, over 7.5% recorded once. The clonotype comes from a human donor in good health (CMV status not recorded). Some clones in this sample may be carry-over from other donors' samples. The sample consisted of PBMCs. This sequence joins TRBV7-2 and TRBJ1-5, with D perhaps TRBD1 (6 bases). The CDR3 DNA follows: TGTGCCAGCAGCCCAGGGGCGTTCAATCAGCCCCAGCATTTT. Encoded protein: CASSPGAFNQPQHF.